Below, 15 T cell receptor beta chains from the same sample are listed, as sequenced in a study of human T cells and chemical hapten exposure. Indicated time point: patch test 2, 6 weeks after DPC sensitization. Treatment described: therapeutic diphenylcyclopropenone sensitization with weekly scalp DPC. Using its own MiXCR run on the RACE reads, TCRdb lists one record per CDR3 protein. The data show roughly 120,000 distinct CDR3 sequences, about a tenth seen once. The sample consisted of whole blood, taken in connection with sensitization to the hapten diphenylcyclopropenone (DPC). The receptors were gathered from a woman aged 40 to 55 with alopecia areata. Some clones in this sample may be carry-over from other donors' samples.

This clonotype was picked up a small number of times. The chain couples TRBV6-2 or TRBV6-3 to TRBJ1-1; D unclear. This CDR3 region has 15 residues. Germline loops: CDR1 MNHEY, CDR2 SVGEGT. V dropped 7 bases and J dropped 10 bases, with 25 bases sitting between them. CDR3: CASTDGVFSGLGAFF. For the CDR3, the DNA is TGTGCCAGCACCGACGGGGTCTTTTCAGGCCTGGGAGCTTTCTTT.

This clonotype was seen a handful of times. V and J are TRBV30 and TRBJ2-7, with D unresolved. The CDR3 runs 13 residues. The germline CDR1 and CDR2 sequences are GTSNPN and SVGIG (reference sequence). V was trimmed by 4 bases and J by 1 base, leaving 11 bases between them. The DNA for the CDR3 is TGTGCCTGGACTCATCGCCGATCCTACGAGCAGTACTTC. It specifies CAWTHRRSYEQYF.

This clonotype was counted at least ten times. The genes are TRBV7-2 and TRBJ1-1, with D unresolved. The CDR3 totals 13 residues. CDR1 SGHTA and CDR2 FQGNSA come from the germline V gene. Trimming removed 4 bases from V and 0 bases from J, with 6 bases in between. The CDR3, as DNA: TGTGCCAGCAGCTCCGCGATGAACACTGAAGCTTTCTTT. It encodes CASSSAMNTEAFF.

The sample holds a few counts of this clonotype. The chain uses TRBV15 and TRBJ2-5; D is possibly TRBD2 (5 bases). Germline lookup yields CDR1 LNHNV and CDR2 YYDKDF (reference sequence). The V gene lost 0 bases and the J gene lost 1 base, with 9 bases spanning the gap. The CDR3 consists of 15 residues. The CDR3 bases are TGTGCCACCAGCAGAGATCCGAGGGCCCAAGAGACCCAGTACTTC. Translation: CATSRDPRAQETQYF.

This clonotype was seen many times. The chain links TRBV2 to TRBJ2-5; the D is unclear. Germline loops: CDR1 SNHLY, CDR2 FYNNEI. The V end was cut by 8 bases, the J end by 7 bases, with 11 bases between. CDR3 length: 11 residues. In DNA form, the CDR3 reads TGTGCCAGCTCATACGAGAGGACCCAGTACTTC. It translates to CASSYERTQYF.

The chain uses TRBV12-3 or TRBV12-4 and TRBJ1-5; 8 bases fit TRBD1. This CDR3 is built from 15 residues. Trimming cost V 4 bases and J 7 bases; bases outside gene matches: 9. The CDR3 sequence: CASSSYQGAGQPQHF. The CDR3 bases are TGTGCCAGCAGTTCCTATCAGGGGGCTGGGCAGCCCCAGCATTTT.

This clonotype was seen many times. V and J are TRBV29-1 and TRBJ2-2; a possible D gene is TRBD2 (5 bases). The germline CDR1 and CDR2 sequences are SQVTM and ANQGSEA. Between the trimmed V and J ends, which lost 2 bases and 6 bases, there was a span of 13 bases. CDR3 length: 14 amino acids. DNA for the CDR3: TGCAGCGTTGAACCCCTCGGGGAGCCCGGGGAGCTGTTTTTT. Protein sequence: CSVEPLGEPGELFF.

The chain recombines TRBV3-1 with TRBJ1-2; tentative D call: TRBD1 (6 bases). The germline V gene encodes CDR1 LGHDT and CDR2 YNNKEL (reference sequence). CDR3 size: 13 residues. The V end lost 8 bases, the J end lost 5 bases, and 15 bases lay between the germline ends. The CDR3 reads CASGMGTNYGYTF. The CDR3 region has the DNA TGTGCCAGCGGCATGGGGACAAATTATGGCTACACCTTC.

This clonotype turned up a few times. The DNA of the CDR3 is TGTGCCAGTAAGAAGTTTTCTGTGGATACGCAGTATTTT. Amino acid sequence: CASKKFSVDTQYF. The chain is built from TRBV19 and TRBJ2-3; no definite D call. V lost 7 bases and J 6 bases, leaving 14 bases between the germline ends. CDR1 is LNHDA and CDR2 is SQIVND in the germline V gene (reference sequence). The CDR3 length is 13 residues.

Only a few counts were recorded for this clonotype. The rearrangement links TRBV6-2 or TRBV6-3 to TRBJ1-1, with D unclear. The CDR3 contains 12 residues. V was clipped by 6 bases and J by 7 bases, with 12 bases between them. Looked up from germline, CDR1 is MNHEY and CDR2 is SVGEGT. The CDR3 is CASSTDQLEAFF. In DNA, the CDR3 is TGTGCCAGCAGCACCGACCAGCTTGAAGCTTTCTTT.

The sample holds a few counts of this clonotype. The genes are TRBV7-2 and TRBJ1-1; D is unresolved. From germline, CDR1 is SGHTA and CDR2 FQGNSA. This CDR3 region has 12 residues. V lost 8 bases to trimming and J lost 1 base, with 8 bases between them. The CDR3 region is CASAFSNTEAFF. For the CDR3, the DNA is TGTGCCAGCGCTTTCTCGAACACTGAAGCTTTCTTT. The complete variable domain, with remaining parts taken from reference TRBV7-2 and TRBJ1-1, reads GAGVSQSPSNKVTEKGKDVELRCDPISGHTALYWYRQSLGQGLEFLIYFQGNSAPDKSGLPSDRFSAERTGGSVSTLTIQRTQQEDSAVYLCASAFSNTEAFFGQGTRLTVV.

The gene calls are TRBV12-3 or TRBV12-4 and TRBJ1-5; no firm D call. The CDR3 covers 13 residues. Trimming removed 2 bases at V and 4 bases at J, with 6 bases between. In nucleotides, the CDR3 is TGTGCCAGCAGTTTAAAGGGTAATCAGCCCCAGCATTTT. Residues: CASSLKGNQPQHF.

This clonotype was found many times. J is TRBJ2-4 and V is TRBV12-3 or TRBV12-4; D is unresolved. V lost 6 bases and J 0 bases, leaving 12 bases between the germline ends. The CDR3 totals 15 residues. In DNA, the CDR3 is TGTGCCAGCAGCACCGACACGGTAGCCAAAAACATTCAGTACTTC. Its translation is CASSTDTVAKNIQYF.

This clonotype has ten or more counts. The chain employs TRBV7-6 and TRBJ2-5; D might be TRBD2 (6 bases). V lost 2 bases, J lost 5 bases, and 9 bases lay in between. The length of the CDR3 is 13 residues. Germline V gives CDR1 SGHVS, CDR2 FNYEAQ. The CDR3 bases are TGTGCCAGCAGCTTAACTAGCACGGAGACCCAGTACTTC. It is translated as CASSLTSTETQYF.

This clonotype was counted between two and nine times. The chain has TRBV2 and TRBJ1-5, with 7 bases that match TRBD1. The CDR3 loop spans 15 amino acids. CDR1 SNHLY and CDR2 FYNNEI come from the germline V gene. J was trimmed by 2 bases and V by 7 bases; bases with no gene match: 8. The CDR3 DNA follows: TGTGCCAGCATGAAGGACAGGTTCGGCAATCAGCCCCAGCATTTT. It yields the protein CASMKDRFGNQPQHF.